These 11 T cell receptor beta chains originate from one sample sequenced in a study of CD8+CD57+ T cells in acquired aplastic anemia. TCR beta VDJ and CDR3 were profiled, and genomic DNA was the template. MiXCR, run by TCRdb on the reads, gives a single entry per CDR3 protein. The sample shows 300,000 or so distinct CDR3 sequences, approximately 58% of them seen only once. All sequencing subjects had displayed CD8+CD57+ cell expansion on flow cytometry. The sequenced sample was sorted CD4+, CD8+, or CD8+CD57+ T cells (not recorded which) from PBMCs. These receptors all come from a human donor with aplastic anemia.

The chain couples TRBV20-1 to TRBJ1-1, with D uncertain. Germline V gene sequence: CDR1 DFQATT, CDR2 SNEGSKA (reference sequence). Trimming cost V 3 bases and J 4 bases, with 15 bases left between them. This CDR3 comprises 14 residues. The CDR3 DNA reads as TGCAGTGCTAGGCAACCGATGAAGGGCACTGAAGCTTTCTTT. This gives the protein CSARQPMKGTEAFF.

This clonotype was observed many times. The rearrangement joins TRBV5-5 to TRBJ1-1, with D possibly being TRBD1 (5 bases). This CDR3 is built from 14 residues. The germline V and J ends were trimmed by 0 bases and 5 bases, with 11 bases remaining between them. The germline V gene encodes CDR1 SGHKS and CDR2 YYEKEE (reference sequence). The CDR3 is CASSLVGEGTEAFF. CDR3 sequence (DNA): TGTGCCAGCAGCTTGGTAGGGGAGGGGACTGAAGCTTTCTTT.

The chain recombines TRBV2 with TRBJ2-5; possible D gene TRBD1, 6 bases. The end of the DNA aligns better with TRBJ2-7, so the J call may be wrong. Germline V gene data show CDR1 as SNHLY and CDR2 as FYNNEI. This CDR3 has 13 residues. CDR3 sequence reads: CASSVQGNYEQYF. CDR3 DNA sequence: TGTGCCAGCAGTGTACAGGGCAACTACGAGCAGTACTTC.

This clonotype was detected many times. Here the CDR3 reads CASETGGSGNTIYF. The CDR3, as DNA: TGTGCCAGTGAAACAGGGGGCTCGGGAAACACCATATATTTT. The chain recombines TRBV2 with TRBJ1-3; 9 nucleotides match TRBD1. The V and J ends lost 9 bases and 4 bases, in that order; junction bases with no gene match: 7. The CDR3 consists of 14 residues. Germline CDR1 SNHLY, CDR2 FYNNEI.

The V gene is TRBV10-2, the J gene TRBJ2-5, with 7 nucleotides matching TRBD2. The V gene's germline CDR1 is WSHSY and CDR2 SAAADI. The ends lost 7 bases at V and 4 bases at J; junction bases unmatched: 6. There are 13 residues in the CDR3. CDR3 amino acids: CASNGGSAETQYF. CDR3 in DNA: TGCGCCAGCAATGGCGGGAGCGCAGAGACCCAGTACTTC.

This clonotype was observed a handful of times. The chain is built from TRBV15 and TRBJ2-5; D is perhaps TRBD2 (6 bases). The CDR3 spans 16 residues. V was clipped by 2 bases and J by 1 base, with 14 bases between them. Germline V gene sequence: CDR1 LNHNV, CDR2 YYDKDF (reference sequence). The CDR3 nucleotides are TGTGCCACCAGCAGAACCCGGGGACTGAGCCAAGAGACCCAGTACTTC. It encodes CATSRTRGLSQETQYF.

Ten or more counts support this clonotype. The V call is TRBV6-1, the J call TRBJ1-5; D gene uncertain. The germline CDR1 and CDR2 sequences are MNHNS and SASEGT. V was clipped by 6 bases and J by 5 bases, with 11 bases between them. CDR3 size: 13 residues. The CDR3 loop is CASSDDGYQPQHF. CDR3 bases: TGTGCCAGCAGCGACGACGGATATCAGCCCCAGCATTTT.

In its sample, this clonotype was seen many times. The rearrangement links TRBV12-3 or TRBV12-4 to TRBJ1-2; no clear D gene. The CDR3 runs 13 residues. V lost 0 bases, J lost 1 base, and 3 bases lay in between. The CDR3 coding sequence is TGTGCCAGCAGTTTAGCAGATAACTATGGCTACACCTTC. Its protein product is CASSLADNYGYTF.

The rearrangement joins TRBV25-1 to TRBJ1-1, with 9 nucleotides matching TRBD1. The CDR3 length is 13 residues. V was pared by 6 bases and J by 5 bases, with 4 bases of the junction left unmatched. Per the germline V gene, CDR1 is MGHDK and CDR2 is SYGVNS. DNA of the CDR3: TGTGCCAGCAGGGGGACAGGGTTAACTGAAGCTTTCTTT. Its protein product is CASRGTGLTEAFF.

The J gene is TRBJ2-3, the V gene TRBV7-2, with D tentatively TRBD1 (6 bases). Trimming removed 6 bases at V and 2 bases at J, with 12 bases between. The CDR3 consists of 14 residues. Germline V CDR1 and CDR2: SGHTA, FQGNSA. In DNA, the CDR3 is TGTGCCAGCAGTTCGGACAGCCCCACAGATACGCAGTATTTT. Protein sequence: CASSSDSPTDTQYF.

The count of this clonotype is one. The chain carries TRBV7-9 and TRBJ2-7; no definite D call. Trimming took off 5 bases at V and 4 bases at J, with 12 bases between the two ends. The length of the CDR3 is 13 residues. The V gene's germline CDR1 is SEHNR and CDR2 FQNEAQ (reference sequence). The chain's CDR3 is CASSQGPAYEQYF. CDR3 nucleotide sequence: TGTGCCAGCAGCCAAGGTCCGGCTTACGAGCAGTACTTC.